Below are 31 T cell receptor beta chains sequenced from a single sample in a study of identifying expanded T cells in peripheral blood. The repertoire was sequenced with immunoSEQ multiplex PCR; TCRdb's copy has only in-frame clones and lacks some. The sample consists of some 54,000 clones, approximately 86% of them appearing once. Source material: blood. These receptor sequences come from a person aged 18 to 70 in good health.

The chain links TRBV11-2 to TRBJ2-3; possible D gene TRBD2, 6 bases. Trimming cost V 4 bases and J 1 base, with 18 bases left between them. There are 17 residues in the CDR3. Germline values: CDR1 SGHAT, CDR2 FQNNGV. The CDR3 loop is CASSSLPGAGRTDTQYF. In DNA form, the CDR3 reads TGTGCCAGCAGCTCCCTCCCCGGCGCGGGGCGCACAGATACGCAGTATTTT.

This chain joins TRBV2 and TRBJ2-1; tentatively, D is TRBD1 or TRBD2 (5 bases each). CDR3 size: 13 residues. CDR1 SNHLY and CDR2 FYNNEI come from the germline V gene. Trimming took 5 bases from V and 10 from J, leaving 15 bases between them. This chain's CDR3 is CASSRGVNREQFF. Written as DNA, the CDR3 is TGTGCCAGCAGTCGGGGAGTAAACAGGGAGCAGTTCTTC.

This chain uses TRBV6-6 with TRBJ1-2, with D perhaps TRBD1 (5 bases). The germline gives CDR1 MNHNY, CDR2 SVGAGI (reference sequence). With 6 bases removed from V and 1 base from J, the gap between germline ends came to 12 bases. This CDR3 has 14 residues. The CDR3 sequence is CASSQGRGNYGYTF. The CDR3 bases are TGTGCCAGCAGCCAGGGTAGGGGTAACTATGGCTACACCTTC.

This chain uses TRBV5-6 with TRBJ1-1; no firm D call. This CDR3 has 12 amino acids. CDR1 is SGHDT, CDR2 YYEEEE, per germline. V lost 0 bases to trimming and J lost 3 bases, with 3 bases between them. The chain's CDR3 is CASSLGDTEAFF. The CDR3, as DNA: TGTGCCAGCAGCTTGGGGGACACTGAAGCTTTCTTT.

This sequence joins TRBV19 and TRBJ1-4; 9 bases are a match to TRBD1. V was clipped by 9 bases and J by 8 bases; unmatched bases: 7. The CDR3 totals 13 residues. Germline loops: CDR1 LNHDA, CDR2 SQIVND (reference sequence). The CDR3 nucleotides read TGTGCCAGCAGGGTGGACAGGGGCGAAAAACTGTTTTTT. It specifies CASRVDRGEKLFF.

The chain recombines TRBV6-6 with TRBJ1-5; D is ambiguous. V dropped 4 bases and J dropped 11 bases, with 12 bases sitting between them. The CDR3 contains 12 residues. Germline loops: CDR1 MNHNY, CDR2 SVGAGI (reference sequence). The CDR3 region is CASSLERGTQHF. Written as DNA, the CDR3 is TGTGCCAGCAGTTTGGAACGCGGGACCCAGCATTTT.

For the CDR3, the DNA is TGTGCCAGCAGTGAGGTACTAGCGGGAGGGTCCTACGAGCAGTACTTC. Translated, it gives CASSEVLAGGSYEQYF. This chain uses TRBV6-1 with TRBJ2-7, with 13 bases matching TRBD2. Germline V gene data show CDR1 as MNHNS and CDR2 as SASEGT. This CDR3 contains 16 residues. V was clipped by 3 bases and J by 1 base; unmatched bases: 3.

The gene calls are TRBV5-5 and TRBJ1-3, with 7 bases that match TRBD1. Losses at the gene ends were 1 base for V and 4 bases for J; bases not matched to a gene: 5. The germline CDR1 and CDR2 sequences are SGHKS and YYEKEE (reference sequence). The CDR3 has 15 residues. CDR3 loop: CASSLNRGNGNTIYF. The CDR3 DNA follows: TGTGCCAGCAGCTTGAACAGGGGAAACGGAAACACCATATATTTT.

The chain links TRBV6-1 to TRBJ1-5; possible D gene TRBD1, 5 bases. CDR1 and CDR2 (germline): MNHNS, SASEGT. V was trimmed by 10 bases and J by 3 bases, leaving 13 bases between them. CDR3 length equals 13 residues. CDR3: CATSWDPNQPQHF. DNA for the CDR3: TGTGCCACGTCTTGGGACCCCAATCAGCCCCAGCATTTT.

The chain recombines TRBV6-6 with TRBJ1-2; the D gene is possibly TRBD1 (5 bases). Germline V gene lookup returns CDR1 MNHNY and CDR2 SVGAGI (reference sequence). The CDR3 spans 15 residues. The V end lost 7 bases, the J end lost 5 bases, and 20 bases lay between the germline ends. The CDR3 reads CASTHSEGRVYGYTF. The CDR3 region has the DNA TGTGCCAGCACCCACTCGGAGGGGAGGGTGTATGGCTACACCTTC.

This sequence joins TRBV21-1 and TRBJ2-7; TRBD1 is taken as the D call from the table, unchecked against the DNA. TRBV21-1 is a pseudogene. The CDR3 sequence is 14 residues long. Here the CDR3 reads CASIIRQIAYEQYV. The CDR3 DNA follows: TGTGCCAGCATCATACGACAGATCGCCTACGAGCAGTACGTC.

This clone was seen more than once but under ten times. V is TRBV7-6 and J is TRBJ1-6; a possible D gene is TRBD1 (5 bases). Germline V CDR1 and CDR2: SGHVS, FNYEAQ. The V and J ends lost 6 bases and 8 bases respectively, with 14 bases between them. The CDR3 runs 14 residues. The CDR3 loop reads CASSGRGSDSPLHF. CDR3 bases: TGTGCCAGCAGTGGGCGGGGGAGCGATTCACCCCTCCACTTT.

This clone showed up just a few times. The J gene is TRBJ1-6, the V gene TRBV6-1; D is uncertain. CDR1 and CDR2 (germline): MNHNS, SASEGT. The CDR3 length is 12 residues. Trimming took 8 bases from V and 6 from J, leaving 8 bases between them. CDR3 amino acids: CASRRGNSPLHF. The DNA of the CDR3 is TGTGCCAGCCGGCGAGGTAATTCACCCCTCCACTTT.

This clone was seen only a few times. V gene TRBV7-9 combines with J gene TRBJ2-1, with 7 nucleotides matching TRBD2. This CDR3 has 16 residues. The germline CDR1 and CDR2 sequences are SEHNR and FQNEAQ (reference sequence). The V gene end was trimmed by 5 bases and the J gene end by 7 bases; junction bases not matched to a gene: 14. This CDR3 is CASSITPGLGGNEQFF. The CDR3 bases are TGTGCCAGCAGCATAACCCCAGGACTGGGGGGGAATGAGCAGTTCTTC.

By proportion, this clone is medium-sized. V and J are TRBV6-6 and TRBJ2-1; no clear D. CDR1 is MNHNY and CDR2 is SVGAGI in the germline V gene (reference sequence). The CDR3 runs 11 residues. Trimming shortened V by 7 bases and J by 12 bases, and 13 bases separated the two germline ends. The CDR3 DNA reads TGTGCCAGCAAGCTAGAAGGTCGGCAGTTCTTC. This sequence encodes CASKLEGRQFF.

This clone was seen a few times. The chain combines TRBV7-9 with TRBJ2-3, with 9 bases matching TRBD1. Looked up from germline, CDR1 is SEHNR and CDR2 is FQNEAQ (reference sequence). V lost 5 bases, J lost 5 bases, and 8 bases stayed unmatched. The CDR3 length is 15 residues. The CDR3 DNA reads TGTGCCAGCAGCCCCCGGGACAGGGTAATAGATACGCAGTATTTT. Its protein is CASSPRDRVIDTQYF.

The gene calls are TRBV19 and TRBJ1-5; tentative D call: TRBD1 (6 bases). The CDR3 length is 15 residues. CDR1 and CDR2 from the germline V gene are LNHDA and SQIVND (reference sequence). V was clipped by 5 bases and J by 2 bases, with 13 bases between them. This CDR3 reads CASSVTGSGNQPQHF. The CDR3 nucleotides are TGTGCCAGTAGTGTTACAGGGTCTGGCAATCAGCCCCAGCATTTT.

For this clone: The sample carries other DNA sequences with the same CDR3. The chain carries TRBV2 and TRBJ2-1; D gene unclear. The V and J ends lost 6 bases and 4 bases respectively, with 4 bases between them. The germline gives CDR1 SNHLY, CDR2 FYNNEI. The CDR3 covers 11 residues. The CDR3 nucleotides read TGTGCCAGCAGCGCTTACAATGAGCAGTTCTTC. Protein: CASSAYNEQFF.

The chain couples TRBV19 to TRBJ1-2; 9 positions match TRBD1. V was clipped by 5 bases and J by 3 bases; unmatched bases: 4. Germline CDR1 is LNHDA and CDR2 is SQIVND (reference sequence). The CDR3 is made up of 14 amino acids. CDR3 residues: CASSVTGGDYGYTF. The CDR3 region has the DNA TGTGCCAGTAGTGTCACAGGGGGCGACTATGGCTACACCTTC.

Details on this clone: The same CDR3 can be traced to other DNA sequences in this sample. This chain joins TRBV6-5 and TRBJ1-2; D remains ambiguous. Trimming took off 5 bases at V and 2 bases at J, with 9 bases between the two ends. CDR3 length: 13 amino acids. Germline V CDR1 and CDR2: MNHEY, SVGAGI. The CDR3 bases are TGTGCCAGCAGTGAAAGGAGGAACTATGGCTACACCTTC. Its translation: CASSERRNYGYTF.

This clone showed up just once. V usage is TRBV5-5 and J usage is TRBJ1-1; D not resolved. Trimming cost V 2 bases and J 1 base, with 12 bases left between them. Germline CDR1 and CDR2: SGHKS and YYEKEE (reference sequence). This CDR3 region has 15 residues. The CDR3 sequence: CASSFTTTRNTEAFF. DNA for the CDR3: TGTGCCAGCAGCTTTACGACAACGCGGAACACTGAAGCTTTCTTT.

The V call is TRBV7-2, the J call TRBJ1-6, with D possibly being TRBD1 (5 bases). V lost 2 bases, J lost 10 bases, and 21 bases lay in between. This CDR3 spans 17 amino acids. Per germline, CDR1 SGHTA and CDR2 FQGNSA. CDR3 nucleotides: TGTGCCAGCAGCTTAAGGGGTGCTGGCAGGGTGGGATCACCCCTCCACTTT. Encoded protein: CASSLRGAGRVGSPLHF.

This rearrangement joins TRBV2 to TRBJ2-1, with TRBD2 matching over 10 bases. CDR3 length equals 15 residues. The V gene's germline CDR1 is SNHLY and CDR2 FYNNEI. J was trimmed by 5 bases and V by 5 bases; bases with no gene match: 6. CDR3 amino acids: CASSRTSGGNNEQFF. In DNA form, the CDR3 reads TGTGCCAGCAGTCGGACTAGCGGAGGTAACAATGAGCAGTTCTTC.

V is TRBV29-1 and J is TRBJ2-7, with D perhaps TRBD1 or TRBD2 (6 bases each). V lost 3 bases and J 2 bases, leaving 20 bases between the germline ends. CDR3 length: 16 residues. Germline V gene data show CDR1 as SQVTM and CDR2 as ANQGSEA. The CDR3 nucleotides read TGCAGCGTTGAGCTCTACTACGGGGGCTACCCCTACGAGCAGTACTTC. Amino acids: CSVELYYGGYPYEQYF.

DNA of the CDR3: TGCGCCAGCAGCCAAGGGTTAATACAGGGGGCTGCTAATGAAAAACTGTTTTTT. It specifies CASSQGLIQGAANEKLFF. The chain recombines TRBV4-3 with TRBJ1-4; 9 bases align to TRBD1. With V trimmed by 1 base and J by 3 bases, 9 bases remained unmatched. In germline, CDR1 is LGHNA, CDR2 YSLEER. The CDR3 runs 18 residues.

CDR3 sequence reads: CASSVGQKDYGYTF. The CDR3 region has the DNA TGTGCCAGCAGTGTGGGTCAGAAGGACTATGGCTACACCTTC. The chain joins TRBV6-1 to TRBJ1-2; D uncertain. V shed 4 bases and J shed 3 bases, with 12 bases lying between them. The CDR3 consists of 14 residues. From germline, CDR1 is MNHNS and CDR2 SASEGT.

The chain is built from TRBV30 and TRBJ2-5; 10 nucleotides align to TRBD2. This CDR3 is 14 amino acids long. Germline CDR1 reads GTSNPN; CDR2 reads SVGIG (reference sequence). V lost 5 bases to trimming and J lost 5 bases; unmatched junction nucleotides: 8. CDR3 sequence reads: CAWASGGGIETQYF. DNA of the CDR3: TGTGCCTGGGCCAGCGGGGGGGGCATCGAGACCCAGTACTTC.

This rearrangement joins TRBV6-5 to TRBJ2-7; 7 bases align to TRBD1. The germline gives CDR1 MNHEY, CDR2 SVGAGI. This CDR3 has 14 residues. With V trimmed by 7 bases and J by 0 bases, 6 bases remained unmatched. CDR3 loop: CASTRDSSSYEQYF. The DNA of the CDR3 is TGTGCCAGCACAAGGGACAGCTCCTCCTACGAGCAGTACTTC.

CDR3 DNA: TGTGCCAGCAGCTTTAGACAGGGAGGCACTGAAGCTTTCTTT. Amino acid sequence: CASSFRQGGTEAFF. The chain links TRBV11-2 to TRBJ1-1, with 7 bases identical to TRBD1. V was pared by 3 bases and J by 4 bases, with 5 bases of the junction left unmatched. Germline CDR1 reads SGHAT; CDR2 reads FQNNGV. The CDR3 extends over 14 amino acids.

This sequence joins TRBV7-2 and TRBJ1-2, with D tentatively TRBD1 (5 bases). V was shortened by 5 bases and J by 3 bases, with 22 bases between the two germline ends. The CDR3 is made up of 17 amino acids. CDR1 is SGHTA and CDR2 is FQGNSA in the germline V gene. This chain's CDR3 is CASSATKLGGRYYGYTF. The CDR3 nucleotides are TGTGCCAGCAGCGCGACAAAACTTGGGGGACGGTACTATGGCTACACCTTC. Full variable domain (outside the CDR3, taken from reference TRBV7-2 and TRBJ1-2): GAGVSQSPSNKVTEKGKDVELRCDPISGHTALYWYRQSLGQGLEFLIYFQGNSAPDKSGLPSDRFSAERTGGSVSTLTIQRTQQEDSAVYLCASSATKLGGRYYGYTFGSGTRLTVV.

The CDR3 DNA sequence: TGTGCCAGCAGTTCATTAGCGGGAGGTCGTAGCATTCAGTACTTC. It translates to CASSSLAGGRSIQYF. The J gene is TRBJ2-4, the V gene TRBV27; TRBD2 aligns across 10 bases. The germline V gene encodes CDR1 MNHEY and CDR2 SMNVEV (reference sequence). The CDR3 totals 15 residues. V lost 4 bases to trimming and J lost 9 bases; unmatched junction nucleotides: 9.